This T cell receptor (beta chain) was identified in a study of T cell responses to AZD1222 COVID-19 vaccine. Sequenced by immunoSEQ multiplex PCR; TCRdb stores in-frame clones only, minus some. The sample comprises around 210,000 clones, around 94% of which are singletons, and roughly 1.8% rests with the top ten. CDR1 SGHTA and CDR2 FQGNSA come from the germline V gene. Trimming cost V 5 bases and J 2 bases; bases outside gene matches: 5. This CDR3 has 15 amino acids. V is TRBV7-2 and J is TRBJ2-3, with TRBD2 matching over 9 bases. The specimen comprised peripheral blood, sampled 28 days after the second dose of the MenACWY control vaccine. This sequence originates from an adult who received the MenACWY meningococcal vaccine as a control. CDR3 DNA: TGTGCCAGCAGCCCGCTAGCGGGGATCACAGATACGCAGTATTTT. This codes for CASSPLAGITDTQYF.